Below, 9 T cell receptor beta chains from the same sample are listed, as sequenced in a study of PD-1 blockade in classical Hodgkin lymphoma. TCRdb's copy holds only in-frame clones and misses some; the assay was immunoSEQ multiplex PCR. This table holds around 60,000 clones, about 89% found once. This sample's time point: cycle 4 day 1 (C4D1), after five to seven weeks of nivolumab. Every patient relapsed after autologous stem cell transplantation, and brentuximab vedotin exposure varied. The sequenced sample was peripheral blood mononuclear cells (PBMCs), obtained before the fourth cycle of nivolumab. Receptor source: a human donor with classical Hodgkin lymphoma.

This clone was recorded only once. This chain connects TRBV18 to TRBJ1-2; maybe TRBD1 (5 bases). Germline V gene sequence: CDR1 KGHSH, CDR2 LQKENI. The CDR3 runs to 14 residues. V gave up 3 bases and J gave up 6 bases, with 14 bases separating them. Here the CDR3 DNA reads TGTGCCAGCTCACCGGAGGGGCAGACTCATGGCTACACCTTC. This translates into CASSPEGQTHGYTF.

V gene TRBV30 combines with J gene TRBJ1-1; no firm D call. V lost 3 bases, J lost 0 bases, and 8 bases lay in between. Germline V gene data show CDR1 as GTSNPN and CDR2 as SVGIG (reference sequence). The CDR3 consists of 13 residues. This CDR3 is CAWRRGVNTEAFF. DNA of the CDR3: TGTGCCTGGAGGCGCGGAGTGAACACTGAAGCTTTCTTT.

The chain couples TRBV5-1 to TRBJ1-1; a possible D gene is TRBD1 (6 bases). Germline loops: CDR1 SGHRS, CDR2 YFSETQ. Trimming stripped 4 bases from V and 1 base from J, with 8 bases between. The CDR3 consists of 13 residues. CDR3 sequence (DNA): TGCGCCAGCAGCGGACAGCCGAACACTGAAGCTTTCTTT. This gives the protein CASSGQPNTEAFF.

The chain recombines TRBV25-1 with TRBJ2-7, with a tentative D call TRBD1 (6 bases). CDR1 is MGHDK, CDR2 SYGVNS, per germline. V was pared by 6 bases and J by 3 bases, with 12 bases between. The length of the CDR3 is 13 residues. CDR3 amino acids: CASRKTGLYEQYF. CDR3 DNA sequence: TGTGCCAGCAGAAAGACAGGCCTCTACGAGCAGTACTTC.

This clone came up once. V and J are TRBV7-2 and TRBJ2-5, with D uncertain. Germline CDR1 reads SGHTA; CDR2 reads FQGNSA. The germline V and J ends were trimmed by 2 bases and 0 bases, with 10 bases remaining between them. CDR3 length equals 15 residues. For the CDR3, the DNA is TGTGCCAGCAGCTTAAATACAGCGAACCAAGAGACCCAGTACTTC. It codes for CASSLNTANQETQYF.

This chain connects TRBV7-2 to TRBJ2-7, with D unclear. Germline-derived CDR1 and CDR2 are SGHTA and FQGNSA. The V and J ends lost 0 bases and 3 bases respectively, with 6 bases between them. The CDR3 consists of 13 residues. The CDR3 sequence: CASSLASNYEQYF. DNA of the CDR3: TGTGCCAGCAGCTTAGCTTCTAACTACGAGCAGTACTTC.

V usage is TRBV19 and J usage is TRBJ1-1; D remains unclear. The CDR3 extends over 12 amino acids. Between the trimmed V and J ends, which lost 6 bases and 3 bases, there was a span of 8 bases. Germline CDR1 LNHDA, CDR2 SQIVND (reference sequence). The CDR3 spells CASRWDHTEAFF. The CDR3 DNA sequence: TGTGCCAGTAGGTGGGATCACACTGAAGCTTTCTTT.

The rearrangement links TRBV6-5 to TRBJ2-2, with 7 positions matching TRBD2. Germline values: CDR1 MNHEY, CDR2 SVGAGI. The CDR3 length is 13 residues. J gave up 8 bases and V 8 bases, and 8 bases lay outside the gene matches. The CDR3 region is CASGRGTVGELFF. The CDR3 DNA reads TGTGCCAGCGGGCGGGGGACCGTTGGGGAGCTGTTTTTT.

V and J are TRBV5-6 and TRBJ2-1, with 8 bases identical to TRBD1. CDR1 SGHDT and CDR2 YYEEEE come from the germline V gene. The CDR3 sequence is 18 residues long. Trimming cost V 1 base and J 8 bases; bases outside gene matches: 17. The CDR3 here is CASSLPTWTGNYMYEQFF. CDR3 nucleotide sequence: TGTGCCAGCAGCTTGCCCACCTGGACAGGGAATTATATGTATGAGCAGTTCTTC.